A single sample is the source of the 5 T cell receptor beta chains below, sequenced in a study of blood T cells in healthy people across ages. A J-beta primer mix and a sample-barcoded 5' primer were used in a second PCR of about 7 to 12 cycles. MiXCR was run by TCRdb on the 5' RACE reads, yielding one entry per CDR3 protein. In the table there are 800,000 or so distinct CDR3 sequences, just under 25% of which are singletons. The same sample was also studied in work on T cells of mothers and their children.

Sequencing was performed on blood. The receptor source for this set is a boy aged 5-17 years in good health.

This chain joins TRBV5-1 and TRBJ1-5; a possible D gene is TRBD1 (6 bases). V lost 0 bases and J 7 bases, leaving 11 bases between the germline ends. There are 14 residues in the CDR3. The germline V gene has CDR1 SGHRS and CDR2 YFSETQ. CDR3 in amino acids: CASSLGGQQQPQHF. In DNA form, the CDR3 reads TGCGCCAGCAGCTTGGGGGGGCAACAGCAGCCCCAGCATTTT.

This chain uses TRBV5-1 with TRBJ2-7; D is unresolved. Germline loops: CDR1 SGHRS, CDR2 YFSETQ. V lost 4 bases to trimming and J lost 2 bases, with 16 bases between them. The CDR3 totals 15 residues. The CDR3 spells CASSSTTPATYEQYF. The CDR3 nucleotides read TGCGCCAGCAGCAGCACGACGCCGGCTACCTACGAGCAGTACTTC.

A few counts support this clonotype. The V and J genes are TRBV29-1 and TRBJ2-7, with a possible D match to TRBD1 (5 bases). Germline V CDR1 and CDR2: SQVTM, ANQGSEA. The CDR3 extends over 12 amino acids. The germline V and J ends were trimmed by 7 bases and 1 base, with 11 bases remaining between them. Here the CDR3 DNA reads TGCAGCGCCAGGGATCCTTCCTACGAGCAGTACTTC. Its protein is CSARDPSYEQYF.

This clonotype has a handful of counts. The genes are TRBV9 and TRBJ1-2; D call uncertain. With 2 bases removed from V and 1 base from J, the gap between germline ends came to 15 bases. The V gene's germline CDR1 is SGDLS and CDR2 YYNGEE. This CDR3 has 16 amino acids. CDR3 sequence: CASSVSPQEFNYGYTF. The CDR3 nucleotides read TGTGCCAGCAGCGTTTCCCCCCAGGAATTTAACTATGGCTACACCTTC.

The chain has TRBV5-1 and TRBJ2-7; 7 bases fit TRBD1. CDR3 size: 15 residues. The germline V gene has CDR1 SGHRS and CDR2 YFSETQ. Germline trimming cut 4 bases from V and 2 bases from J; bases unmatched to any gene: 9. For the CDR3, the DNA is TGCGCCAGCAGCCGAGGGGACAGTACCCCCTACGAGCAGTACTTC. This codes for CASSRGDSTPYEQYF.